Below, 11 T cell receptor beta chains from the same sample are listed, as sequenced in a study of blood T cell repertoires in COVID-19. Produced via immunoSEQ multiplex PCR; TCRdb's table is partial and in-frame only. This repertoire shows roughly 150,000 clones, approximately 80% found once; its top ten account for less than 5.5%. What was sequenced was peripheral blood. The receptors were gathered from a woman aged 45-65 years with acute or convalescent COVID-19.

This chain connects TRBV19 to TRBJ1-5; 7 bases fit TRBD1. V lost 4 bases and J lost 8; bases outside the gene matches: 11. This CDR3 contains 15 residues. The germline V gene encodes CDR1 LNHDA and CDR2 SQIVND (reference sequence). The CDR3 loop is CASSTRQGKTEPQHF. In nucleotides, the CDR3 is TGTGCCAGTAGTACAAGACAGGGAAAAACGGAGCCCCAGCATTTT.

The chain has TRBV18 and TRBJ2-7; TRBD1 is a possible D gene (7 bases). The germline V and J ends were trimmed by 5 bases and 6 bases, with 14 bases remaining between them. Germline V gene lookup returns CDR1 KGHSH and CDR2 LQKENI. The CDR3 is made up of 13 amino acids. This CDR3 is CASSATRQGEQYF. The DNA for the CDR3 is TGTGCCAGCTCAGCGACTAGACAGGGCGAGCAGTACTTC.

The CDR3 bases are TGCAGCGTGACTTGGGGCAATGGCTACACCTTC. Translating gives CSVTWGNGYTF. This chain links TRBV29-1 with TRBJ1-2; perhaps TRBD1 as D (5 bases). The germline V gene has CDR1 SQVTM and CDR2 ANQGSEA. The CDR3 consists of 11 residues. V was clipped by 6 bases and J by 6 bases, with 11 bases between them.

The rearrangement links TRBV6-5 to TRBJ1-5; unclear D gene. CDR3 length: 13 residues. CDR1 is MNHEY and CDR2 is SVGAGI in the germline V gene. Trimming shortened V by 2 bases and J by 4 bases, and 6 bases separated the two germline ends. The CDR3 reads CASSYGLNQPQHF. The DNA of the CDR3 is TGTGCCAGCAGTTACGGACTGAATCAGCCCCAGCATTTT.

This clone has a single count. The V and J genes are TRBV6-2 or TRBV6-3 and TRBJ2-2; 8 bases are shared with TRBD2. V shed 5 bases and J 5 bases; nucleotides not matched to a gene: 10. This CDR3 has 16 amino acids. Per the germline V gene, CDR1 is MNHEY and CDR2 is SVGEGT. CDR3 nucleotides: TGTGCCAGCAGTGTAGCGGGGATGAGGAGAACCGGGGAGCTGTTTTTT. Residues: CASSVAGMRRTGELFF.

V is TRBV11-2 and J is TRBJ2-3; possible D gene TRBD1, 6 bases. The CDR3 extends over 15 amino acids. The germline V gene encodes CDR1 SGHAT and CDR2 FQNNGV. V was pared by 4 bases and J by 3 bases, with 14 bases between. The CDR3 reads CASSSPGAWTDTQYF. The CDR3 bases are TGTGCCAGCAGCTCGCCAGGGGCCTGGACAGATACGCAGTATTTT.

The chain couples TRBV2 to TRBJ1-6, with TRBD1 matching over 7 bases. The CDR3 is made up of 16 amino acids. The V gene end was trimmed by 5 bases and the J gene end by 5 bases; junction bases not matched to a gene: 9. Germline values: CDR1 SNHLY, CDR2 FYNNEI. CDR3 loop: CASSLTRTGHNSPLHF. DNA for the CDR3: TGTGCCAGCAGTTTAACTCGGACAGGCCATAATTCACCCCTCCACTTT.

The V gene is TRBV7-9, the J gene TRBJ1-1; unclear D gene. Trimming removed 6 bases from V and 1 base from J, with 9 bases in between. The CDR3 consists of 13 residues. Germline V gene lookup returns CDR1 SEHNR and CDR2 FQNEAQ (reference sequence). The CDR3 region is CASSSGENTEAFF. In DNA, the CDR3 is TGTGCCAGCAGTTCCGGAGAGAACACTGAAGCTTTCTTT.

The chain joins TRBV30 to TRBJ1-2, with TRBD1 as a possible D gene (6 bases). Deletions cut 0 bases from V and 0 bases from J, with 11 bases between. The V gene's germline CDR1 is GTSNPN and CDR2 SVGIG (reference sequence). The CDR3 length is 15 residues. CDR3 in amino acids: CAWSVPGAANYGYTF. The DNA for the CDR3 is TGTGCCTGGAGTGTCCCAGGGGCAGCTAACTATGGCTACACCTTC.

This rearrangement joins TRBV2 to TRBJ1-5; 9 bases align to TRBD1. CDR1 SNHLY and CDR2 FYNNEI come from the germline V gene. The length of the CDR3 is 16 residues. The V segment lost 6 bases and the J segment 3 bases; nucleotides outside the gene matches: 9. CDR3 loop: CASRFAGTGNNQPQHF. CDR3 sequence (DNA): TGTGCCAGCAGATTTGCCGGGACAGGGAACAATCAGCCCCAGCATTTT.

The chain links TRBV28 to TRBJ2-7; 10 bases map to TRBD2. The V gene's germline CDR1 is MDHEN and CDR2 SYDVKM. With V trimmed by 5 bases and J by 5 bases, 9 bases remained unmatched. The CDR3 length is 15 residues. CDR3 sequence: CASSTQLAGKDEQYF. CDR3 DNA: TGTGCCAGCAGTACTCAACTAGCGGGGAAGGACGAGCAGTACTTC.